Below, one TCR beta chain is given with its context. Its binding antigen is unknown. No quality values exist for individual bases; no much larger clone is one base distant. The data belong to a study of T cell responses to AZD1222 COVID-19 vaccine (dated by TCRdb to about 2021). Some background on the complete study: AZD1222 recipients with second doses at about 4 weeks or about 12 weeks were pooled, because spike-specific TCR depth and breadth did not differ between schedules. Enrollment into the trials was organized by age into subgroups of 18-55, 56-69 and 70-plus years, and those subgroups contained roughly 160, 29 and 62 TCR-sequenced participants, respectively. TCR sequencing covered 230 to 250 trial participants: about 210 given two doses of AZD1222 and approximately 26 given two doses of MenACWY control vaccine.

The CDR3 regions of human TCRbeta chains were subjected to immunosequencing. The paper's processing steps were these. TCRs in the repertoires were compared against a reference library of SARS-CoV-2-specific TCRs that had been generated with the MIRA antigen-specificity platform. Breadth meant the fraction of unique TCRs that were SARS-CoV-2-associated, whereas depth meant the fraction of total T cells that were SARS-CoV-2-associated. Using the MIRA data, every spike-specific TCR was mapped to the spike region that the TCR reacted to and assigned to either a CD4 or a CD8 class. Log10-transformed breadth and depth values were compared by one-way ANOVA with Sidak's multiple comparisons tests. TCRdb carries this immuneACCESS record with in-frame sequences only. Its versions omit some clonotypes, under half of them owing to an unresolved V gene in the studies checked, with the rest unexplained. V and J calls and clone size come straight from that table; D and trimming were deduced from the DNA. The sample records roughly 180,000 clones, approximately 90% of which are singletons. Approximately 2.8% of the sample belongs to the ten largest clones.

What the authors observed across the whole study: Nearly half of unique spike-specific TCRs reportedly recognized epitopes outside regions mutated in the B.1.351 and B.1.1.7 variants. CD4 TCRs associated with the vaccine covered the entire spike protein, and the dominant responses were in regions 160-218 and 743-854. Participants were mostly white British and included more females than males, and it was suggested by the authors that clonal diversity may have been underestimated. Conclusions about previously exposed vaccinees were limited because only five to seven AZD1222 recipients were SARS-CoV-2 seropositive at baseline. In the small 56-69-year group, the increase in depth fell short of significance, most likely because of low power. Because no day 14 peak-response samples were available, repertoires were characterized only after the peak T cell response. After two AZD1222 doses, spike-specific TCR breadth and depth were significantly higher than at day 0 and than in MenACWY recipients.

The CDR3 starts with the cysteine, ends with the phenylalanine, and has 16 residues. The entry retains the CDR3 DNA only, 48 bases that are in frame from base 1. CDR1 is given as MNHEY and CDR2 as SVGEGT, both from the germline V gene. V gives up 1 base and J gives up 1 base, and the segment between their germline ends measures 13 bases. The sample's time point label is to be understood as: baseline before first vaccination. Vaccinee samples were obtained from the UK trials COV001 and COV002, which included a single-blind randomized controlled phase 2/3 trial of AZD1222 (ChAdOx1 nCoV-19) in healthy adults. Trial participant PBMC samples were collected at day 0 and day 28 after the second dose for TCRbeta chain sequencing.

The sequence was obtained from an adult in good health. This material consisted of peripheral blood, taken on day 0 of AZD1222 vaccination. The sequence links TRBV6-2 or TRBV6-3 to TRBJ1-1; TRBD1 is a weak D gene call, 5 bases matching. The CDR3 loop reads CASSYWGITRNTEAFF. The nucleotide sequence is TGTGCCAGCAGTTACTGGGGGATAACACGGAACACTGAAGCTTTCTTT.